This TCR beta chain was observed in a study of Graves' ophthalmopathy and Graves' hyperthyroidism. General study results and limits: A majority of expanded thyroid clonotypes exceeding 0.001 frequency were likewise present in blood.

This CDR3 is built from 15 residues. Germline assignment: CDR1 MNHEY and CDR2 SMNVEV (reference sequence). From RNA, the CDR3 regions of TCR beta chains were amplified and sequenced. An initial RT-PCR round employing HTBI primers preceded a second-round multiplex PCR. MiXCR, run by TCRdb on the multiplex PCR reads, gives a single entry per CDR3 protein. The data hold over 450,000 distinct CDR3 sequences, with approximately 14% observed a single time. Comment on this clonotype: Its antigen is undetermined. The junction and the germline gene differ at one end; a read error may be behind it.

Ophthalmopathy donors' eye disease showed moderate-to-severe activity, CAS of at least 3, NOSPECS of at least 4 and duration under 3 months. Serum thyroxine and TRAb, along with clinical symptoms, thyroid ultrasound and orbital computed tomography, were what diagnosis relied on. The TCR was taken from a woman aged 25 to 45 with Graves' ophthalmopathy. The sample comprised blood. This chain joins TRBV27 and TRBJ1-1; D gene unclear. CDR3: CASNLRRGGGTEACF. The CDR3, as DNA: TGTGCCAGCAATTTACGGCGGGGAGGAGGCACTGAAGCTTGCTTT.